These T cell receptor beta chains were read from a single sample in a study of cytomegalovirus exposure and HLA in healthy donors. Sequencing used immunoSEQ multiplex PCR; TCRdb keeps in-frame clones, though not all of them. The sample has 100,000 to 150,000 clones; roughly 72% are singletons. Source material: PBMCs. These receptors were obtained from a man in his forties in good health and CMV-seropositive. The CDR3 runs from the conserved cysteine through the conserved F or W. A D gene is named only where the DNA matches it firmly. The size entry is marked missing in some rows and otherwise reads once, few, many or a size class.

length: 15
V: TRBV7-9
size: .
D: TRBD1
J: TRBJ1-2
DNA: TGTGCCAGCAGCTTAGGAGACAGGGTGGGCTATGGCTACACCTTC
CDR3: CASSLGDRVGYGYTF

length: 16
V: TRBV7-8
size: few
D: TRBD1
J: TRBJ1-5
DNA: TGTGCCAGCAGCTTACCTGGACGGACAGGGGATCAGCCCCAGCATTTT
CDR3: CASSLPGRTGDQPQHF

length: 15
V: TRBV6-1
size: .
D: TRBD1
J: TRBJ1-4
DNA: TGTGCCAGCAGTGAGCAACAGGGGGCTAATGAAAAACTGTTTTTT
CDR3: CASSEQQGANEKLFF

length: 12
V: TRBV6-6
size: .
D: .
J: TRBJ1-1
DNA: TGTGCCAGCAGTGACCCAGGGATGCGGGCTTTCTTT
CDR3: CASSDPGMRAFF

length: 14
V: TRBV5-4
size: .
D: .
J: TRBJ2-3
DNA: TGTGCCAGCAGCCGCGGACAGTACACAGATACGCAGTATTTT
CDR3: CASSRGQYTDTQYF

length: 17
V: TRBV4-3
size: .
D: .
J: TRBJ1-2
DNA: TGCGCCAGCAGCCAAGATCAGTTACAGGGAGCTAACTATGGCTACACCTTC
CDR3: CASSQDQLQGANYGYTF

length: 14
V: TRBV5-1
size: .
D: .
J: TRBJ1-4
DNA: TGCGCCAGTCGCACCAGTGCAACTAATGAAAAACTGTTTTTT
CDR3: CASRTSATNEKLFF

length: 13
V: TRBV7-6
size: .
D: TRBD1
J: TRBJ2-7
DNA: TGTGCCAGCAGCCTTGGGACAGGGGACGAGCAGTACTTC
CDR3: CASSLGTGDEQYF

length: 12
V: TRBV7-9
size: few
D: .
J: TRBJ2-2
DNA: TGTGCCAGCAGCCAGGGGACCGGGGAGCTGTTTTTT
CDR3: CASSQGTGELFF

length: 15
V: TRBV6-1
size: .
D: TRBD1
J: TRBJ1-2
DNA: TGTGCCAGCAGCCCTCACCGGGACAGGGGTGAGGGCTACACCTTC
CDR3: CASSPHRDRGEGYTF

length: 13
V: TRBV2
size: .
D: TRBD2
J: TRBJ2-5
DNA: TGTGCCAGCCGGGCGGGGGGCGTCGAGACCCAGTACTTC
CDR3: CASRAGGVETQYF

length: 16
V: TRBV28
size: few
D: .
J: TRBJ2-2
DNA: TGTGCCAGCAGTCTCGCCGACAGTTTGTTGACCGGGGAGCTGTTTTTT
CDR3: CASSLADSLLTGELFF

length: 13
V: TRBV6-5
size: .
D: .
J: TRBJ2-1
DNA: TGTGCCAGCGGAAAAACAGGATACAATGAGCAGTTCTTC
CDR3: CASGKTGYNEQFF

length: 16
V: TRBV28
size: .
D: TRBD1
J: TRBJ2-7
DNA: TGTGCCAGCATCGAACATCGGGACAGGGGAGAATACGAGCAGTACTTC
CDR3: CASIEHRDRGEYEQYF

length: 14
V: TRBV11-2
size: once
D: TRBD2
J: TRBJ2-1
DNA: TGTGCCAGCAGCCGACTAGCGTCCTACAATGAGCAGTTCTTC
CDR3: CASSRLASYNEQFF

length: 15
V: TRBV6-5
size: .
D: TRBD1
J: TRBJ1-5
DNA: TGTGCCAGCAGTTACTCTGACAGGGAGGATCAGCCCCAGCATTTT
CDR3: CASSYSDREDQPQHF

length: 14
V: TRBV6-1
size: .
D: TRBD1
J: TRBJ2-7
DNA: TGTGCCAGCAGTCAAGGGACAGGAGGGTACGAGCAGTACTTC
CDR3: CASSQGTGGYEQYF

length: 17
V: TRBV18
size: .
D: TRBD2
J: TRBJ2-7
DNA: TGTGCCAGCTCGCCCACTAGCGGGGGCCAATACTCCTACGAGCAGTACTTC
CDR3: CASSPTSGGQYSYEQYF

length: 13
V: TRBV30
size: .
D: .
J: TRBJ1-3
DNA: TGTGCCTGGAGTACATCTTCTGGAAACACCATATATTTT
CDR3: CAWSTSSGNTIYF

length: 13
V: TRBV28
size: once
D: .
J: TRBJ1-2
DNA: TGTGCCAGCAGCCTCACCCACGAGAATGGCTACACCTTC
CDR3: CASSLTHENGYTF

length: 14
V: TRBV5-1
size: once
D: .
J: TRBJ2-3
DNA: TGCGCCAGCAGCTCCCGGACAGGCACAGATACGCAGTATTTT
CDR3: CASSSRTGTDTQYF

length: 15
V: TRBV6-1
size: .
D: TRBD1
J: TRBJ2-6
DNA: TGTGCCAGCAGTCCCCGACAGGGTCTGAGTAACGTCCTGACTTTC
CDR3: CASSPRQGLSNVLTF

length: 14
V: TRBV10-1
size: .
D: TRBD2
J: TRBJ2-7
DNA: TGCGCCAGCAGTGAGTCGCGCGGGCGGGGGGAGCAGTACTTC
CDR3: CASSESRGRGEQYF

length: 15
V: TRBV4-1
size: .
D: .
J: TRBJ1-2
DNA: TGCGCCAGCAGCCAAGTACAGGGCTCTAACTATGGCTACACCTTC
CDR3: CASSQVQGSNYGYTF

length: 17
V: TRBV25-1
size: few
D: TRBD1
J: TRBJ2-1
DNA: TGTGCCAGCAGTGACCCGGGACAGGGAGGTTCCTACAATGAGCAGTTCTTC
CDR3: CASSDPGQGGSYNEQFF

length: 13
V: TRBV10-2
size: .
D: .
J: TRBJ1-1
DNA: TGCGCCAGCAGTGACAGGGGGAACACTGAAGCTTTCTTT
CDR3: CASSDRGNTEAFF

length: 16
V: TRBV7-6
size: .
D: TRBD1
J: TRBJ2-2
DNA: TGTGCCAGCAGCTCGGGACAGGGGACTGGAACCGGGGAGCTGTTTTTT
CDR3: CASSSGQGTGTGELFF

length: 8
V: TRBV20-1
size: .
D: .
J: TRBJ2-7
DNA: TGCAGTGCGTCCGGGACTCACTTC
CDR3: CSASGTHF

length: 12
V: TRBV11-2
size: few
D: .
J: TRBJ2-5
DNA: TGTGCCAGCAGTCAACAGGGAGAGACCCAGTACTTC
CDR3: CASSQQGETQYF

length: 15
V: TRBV14
size: .
D: .
J: TRBJ1-3
DNA: TGTGCCAGCAGCCAAGGGAGGGGCTCTGGAAACACCATATATTTT
CDR3: CASSQGRGSGNTIYF

length: 14
V: TRBV5-1
size: .
D: .
J: TRBJ1-5
DNA: TGCGCCAGCAGCTTGGAGGGAGGCAATCAGCCCCAGCATTTT
CDR3: CASSLEGGNQPQHF

length: 14
V: TRBV28
size: .
D: .
J: TRBJ1-4
DNA: TGTGCCAGCAGCAGTGGGACTCGAGGGGAAAAACTGTTTTTT
CDR3: CASSSGTRGEKLFF